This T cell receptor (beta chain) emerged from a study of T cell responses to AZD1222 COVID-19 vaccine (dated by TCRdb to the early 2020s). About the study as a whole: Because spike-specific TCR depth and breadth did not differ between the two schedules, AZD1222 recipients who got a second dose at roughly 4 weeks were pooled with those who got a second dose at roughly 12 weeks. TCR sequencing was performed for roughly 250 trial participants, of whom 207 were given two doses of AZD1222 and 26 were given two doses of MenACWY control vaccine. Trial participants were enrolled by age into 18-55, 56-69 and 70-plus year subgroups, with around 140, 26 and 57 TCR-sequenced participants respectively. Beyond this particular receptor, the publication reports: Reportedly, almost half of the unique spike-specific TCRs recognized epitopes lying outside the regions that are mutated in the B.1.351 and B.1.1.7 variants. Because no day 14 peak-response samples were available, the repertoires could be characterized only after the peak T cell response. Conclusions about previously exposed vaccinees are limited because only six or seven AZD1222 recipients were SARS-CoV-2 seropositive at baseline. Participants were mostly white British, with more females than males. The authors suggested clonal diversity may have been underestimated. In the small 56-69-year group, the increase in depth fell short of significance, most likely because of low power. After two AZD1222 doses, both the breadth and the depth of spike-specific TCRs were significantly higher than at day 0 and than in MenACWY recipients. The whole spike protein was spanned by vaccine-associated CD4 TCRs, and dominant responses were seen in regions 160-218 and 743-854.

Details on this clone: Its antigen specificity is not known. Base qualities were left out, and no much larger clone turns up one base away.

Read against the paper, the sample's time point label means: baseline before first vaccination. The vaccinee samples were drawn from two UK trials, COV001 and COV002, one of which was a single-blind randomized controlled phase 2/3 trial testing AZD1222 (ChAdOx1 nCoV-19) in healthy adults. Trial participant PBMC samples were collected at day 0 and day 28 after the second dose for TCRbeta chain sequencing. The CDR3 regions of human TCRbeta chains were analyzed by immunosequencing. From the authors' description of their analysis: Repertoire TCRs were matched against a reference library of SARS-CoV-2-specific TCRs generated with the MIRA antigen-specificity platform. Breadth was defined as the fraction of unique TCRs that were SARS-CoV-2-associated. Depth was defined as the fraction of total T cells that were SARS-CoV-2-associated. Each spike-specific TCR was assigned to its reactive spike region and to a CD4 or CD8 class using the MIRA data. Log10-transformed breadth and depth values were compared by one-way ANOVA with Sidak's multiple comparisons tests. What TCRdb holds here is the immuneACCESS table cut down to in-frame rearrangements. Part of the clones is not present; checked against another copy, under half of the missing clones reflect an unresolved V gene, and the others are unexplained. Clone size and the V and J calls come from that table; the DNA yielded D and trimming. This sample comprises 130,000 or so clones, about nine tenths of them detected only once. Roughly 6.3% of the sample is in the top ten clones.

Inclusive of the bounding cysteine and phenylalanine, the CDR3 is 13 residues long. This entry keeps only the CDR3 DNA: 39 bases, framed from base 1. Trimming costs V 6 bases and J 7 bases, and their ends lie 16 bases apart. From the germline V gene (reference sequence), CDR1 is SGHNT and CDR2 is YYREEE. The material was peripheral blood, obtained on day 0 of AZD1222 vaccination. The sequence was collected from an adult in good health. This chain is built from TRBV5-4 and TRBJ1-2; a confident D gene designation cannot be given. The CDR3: CASTSQDGGGYTF. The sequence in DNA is TGTGCCAGCACCTCCCAGGATGGCGGTGGCTACACCTTC.